This T cell receptor beta chain appears in the sequencing data of a study of preoperative IRX-2 immunotherapy in early breast cancer. The assay was immunoSEQ multiplex PCR, and TCRdb's table has in-frame clones only and misses some. This table has 95,000 to 100,000 clones, 80% to 90% appearing once. The CDR3 covers 13 residues. Germline values: CDR1 SGHDN, CDR2 FVKESK. With 8 bases removed from V and 2 bases from J, the gap between germline ends came to 10 bases. Treatment in this sample: preoperative locoregional IRX-2 cytokine immunotherapy. This phase Ib study tested locoregional IRX-2 cytokine immunotherapy given before surgery.

This clonotype was sampled from a human donor with breast cancer. The sequenced sample was tumor tissue, obtained after IRX-2 immunotherapy. The chain employs TRBV14 and TRBJ1-3; tentative D call: TRBD1 (6 bases). This chain's CDR3 is CASQTGAGNTIYF. Written as DNA, the CDR3 is TGTGCCAGCCAGACAGGAGCTGGAAACACCATATATTTT.